This T cell receptor beta chain originates from a study of blood T cell repertoires in COVID-19. As for the study in general: T cells, B-cell-depleted T cells, or PBMCs provided the cDNA or gDNA that served as material.

Per the study methods: Counts of nucleated cells, estimated from reference gene primer amplification, were obtained. Generated by immunoSEQ multiplex PCR, the TCRdb table keeps only in-frame clones and is missing some. Clone size and the V and J calls come from that table; the DNA yielded D and trimming. The data show 200,000 to 250,000 clones, about 90% seen once. Clinical history as reported by participants underpinned cohort assignment. Two consecutive negative NP/OP PCR tests, clearance, or resolved symptoms defined Cohort 3 recovery. Trimming shortened V by 1 base and J by 5 bases, and 11 bases separated the two germline ends. The length of the CDR3 is 14 residues. Germline values: CDR1 LGHNA, CDR2 YSLEER.

This chain links TRBV4-3 with TRBJ1-2, with TRBD1 as a possible D gene (6 bases). Sequences were obtained from PBMCs or T cells enriched from blood (not recorded which). The receptor comes from a woman in her late teens or twenties who had recovered from COVID-19. As DNA, the CDR3 is TGCGCCAGCAGCCAAGGGTTGCAGGGGTATGGCTACACCTTC. It specifies CASSQGLQGYGYTF.